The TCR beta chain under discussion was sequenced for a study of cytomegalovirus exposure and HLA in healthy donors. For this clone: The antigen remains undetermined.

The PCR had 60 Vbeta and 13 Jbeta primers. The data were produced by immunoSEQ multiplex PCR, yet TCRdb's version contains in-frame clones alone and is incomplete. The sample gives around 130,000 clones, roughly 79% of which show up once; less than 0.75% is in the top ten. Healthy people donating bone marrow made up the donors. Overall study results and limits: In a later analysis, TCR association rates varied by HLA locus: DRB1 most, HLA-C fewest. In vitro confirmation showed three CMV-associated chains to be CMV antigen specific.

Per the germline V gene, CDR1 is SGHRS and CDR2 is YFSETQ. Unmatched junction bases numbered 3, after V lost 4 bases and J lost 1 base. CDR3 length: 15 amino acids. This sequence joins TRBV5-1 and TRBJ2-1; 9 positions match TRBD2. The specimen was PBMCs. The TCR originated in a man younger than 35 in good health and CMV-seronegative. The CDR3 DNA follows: TGCGCCAGCAGCCTTAGCGGGGGTTCCTACAATGAGCAGTTCTTC. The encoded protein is CASSLSGGSYNEQFF.